This T cell receptor beta chain derives from a study of blood T cell repertoires in COVID-19. Study overall: Whether acute or convalescent, the COVID-19 samples came from the United States, Italy and Spain. PBMCs, B-cell-depleted T cells, or T cells provided the cDNA or gDNA that made up the material.

CDR1 and CDR2 from the germline V gene are SGDLS and YYNGEE. The V segment lost 3 bases and the J segment 6 bases; nucleotides outside the gene matches: 6. The CDR3 sequence is 15 residues long. Per the original data handling: Scientists estimated how many nucleated cells there were by amplifying reference gene primers. TCRdb keeps only in-frame clones here, not all; method: immunoSEQ multiplex PCR. D and trimming come from the DNA, and the V and J calls and clone size come from that table. The table includes more than 95,000 clones, 65% to 90% detected once. The V call is TRBV9, the J call TRBJ1-6; 7 bases are shared with TRBD1. This receptor was identified in a woman aged 80 or older with acute or convalescent COVID-19. Sequenced sample: peripheral blood. This chain's CDR3 is CASSATGTANSPLHF. CDR3 coding DNA: TGTGCCAGCAGCGCCACCGGGACAGCTAATTCACCCCTCCACTTT.